The clone carrying this T cell receptor beta chain was seen only a few times. The target antigen is unknown. cDNA prepared by RNA extraction and subsequent reverse transcription served as the template for sequencing. Produced via immunoSEQ multiplex PCR; TCRdb's table is partial and in-frame only. In the table there are 190,000 or so clones, 55% to 70% of which are singletons. Treatment here: oral pan-JAK inhibitor, 5-10 mg twice daily. The data were taken from a study of CD8+ T cells in alopecia areata. Overall study context: Treated individuals took tofacitinib by mouth, 5 to 10 mg twice daily. Study results and limitations: Uncertainty about whether baseline CD8+ expansion is linked to response remains, with one nonresponder.

Germline V lookup: CDR1 SGHVS, CDR2 FQNEAQ. CDR3 size: 16 residues. V shed 4 bases and J shed 0 bases, with 14 bases lying between them. This sequence originates from a human donor with alopecia areata. This rearrangement joins TRBV7-8 to TRBJ2-3; D perhaps matches TRBD2 (5 bases). Sample: CD4+ T cells sorted from blood, taken at week 24, from a patient treated with tofacitinib. CDR3 residues: CASSSEGLLSTDTQYF. CDR3 in DNA: TGTGCCAGCAGCTCAGAAGGACTCCTAAGCACAGATACGCAGTATTTT.